The 2 T cell receptor beta chains presented below share a single source sample, sequenced in a study of cytomegalovirus exposure and HLA in healthy donors. Some clones are missing from TCRdb's copy, which holds only in-frame ones; the method was immunoSEQ multiplex PCR. This sample has 100,000 to 150,000 clones, with roughly 89% found just once. The sequencing input was PBMCs. These receptors originate from a young woman in good health and CMV-seronegative.

The rearrangement links TRBV7-9 to TRBJ1-5, with a weak D call TRBD1 (5 bases). Germline values: CDR1 SEHNR, CDR2 FQNEAQ (reference sequence). The V end was cut by 5 bases, the J end by 6 bases, with 11 bases between. The CDR3 consists of 13 residues. The CDR3 DNA follows: TGTGCCAGCAGCCCTGACAGTTTTCAGCCCCAGCATTTT. It encodes CASSPDSFQPQHF. Drawing the rest from reference TRBV7-9 and TRBJ1-5, the complete variable domain is DTGVSQNPRHKITKRGQNVTFRCDPISEHNRLYWYRQTLGQGPEFLTYFQNEAQLEKSRLLSDRFSAERPKGSFSTLEIQRTEQGDSAMYLCASSPDSFQPQHFGDGTRLSIL.

CDR3 DNA: TGCGCCAGCAGAATCGCGAACCCCCTGATGACAGGGGTATCCTACGAGCAGTACTTC. As protein: CASRIANPLMTGVSYEQYF. The J gene is TRBJ2-7, the V gene TRBV5-1, with 8 nucleotides matching TRBD1. Trimming removed 5 bases from V and 1 base from J; junction bases left unmatched: 20. Germline CDR1 and CDR2: SGHRS and YFSETQ. This CDR3 has 19 residues.